This T cell receptor (beta chain) was found in a study of identical twins. TCRdb re-called the 5' RACE reads through MiXCR, storing one row per CDR3 protein. The sample shows fewer than 900,000 distinct CDR3 sequences, 21% of them seen only once. Trimming removed 3 bases from V and 10 bases from J, with 16 bases in between. This CDR3 has 14 amino acids. Germline CDR1 reads SGHDN; CDR2 reads FVKESK. Points from the study as a whole: Alpha sequences that were out-of-frame and twin-shared showed an excess of low generation probability. Sharing of beta out-of-frame sequences by twins showed a weaker excess.

A few counts support this clonotype. The target antigen is unknown. This same sample was also part of a study on T cells expressing NK-cell markers. That paper adds: In several experiments, an anti-gamma-delta TCR antibody restricted sorting to alpha-beta TCR T cells. These clonotypes, the leaders elsewhere, also led the CD3+CD56-NKG2C+ fraction in a handful of donors.

V gene TRBV14 combines with J gene TRBJ2-1; a possible D gene is TRBD1 (6 bases). This clonotype was obtained from a woman between 18 and 29 years old in good health. Sequencing was carried out using PBMCs. CDR3 protein: CASSQGANLDEQFF. For the CDR3, the DNA is TGTGCCAGCAGCCAGGGGGCGAATCTCGACGAGCAGTTCTTC.